Below are 6 T cell receptor beta chains sequenced from a single sample in a study of blood T cell repertoires in COVID-19. Using immunoSEQ multiplex PCR, the repertoire was profiled, and TCRdb retains in-frame clones only, with some absent. The sample lists roughly 330,000 clones; approximately 88% were seen once. Sequences were obtained from peripheral blood. All receptors come from a woman between 50 and 59 years old with active or convalescent COVID-19.

The V call is TRBV6-2 or TRBV6-3, the J call TRBJ2-1, with 8 bases identical to TRBD1. The germline gives CDR1 MNHEY, CDR2 SVGEGT. CDR3 length: 15 amino acids. The V gene end was trimmed by 2 bases and the J gene end by 2 bases; junction bases not matched to a gene: 2. The CDR3 here is CASSYRQGPYNEQFF. The CDR3 bases are TGTGCCAGCAGTTACCGACAGGGGCCCTACAATGAGCAGTTCTTC.

The chain employs TRBV2 and TRBJ2-2; 8 positions match TRBD1. Germline CDR1 reads SNHLY; CDR2 reads FYNNEI. The CDR3 runs to 16 residues. With V trimmed by 9 bases and J by 0 bases, 9 bases remained unmatched. The DNA for the CDR3 is TGTGCCAGTAAACAGGGACAGGACGCGAACACCGGGGAGCTGTTTTTT. It translates to CASKQGQDANTGELFF.

The chain is built from TRBV4-3 and TRBJ1-6; 7 nucleotides agree with TRBD1. V dropped 0 bases and J dropped 7; count of bases not matched to a gene: 3. Germline CDR1 and CDR2: LGHNA and YSLEER. CDR3 length: 15 amino acids. Here the CDR3 DNA reads TGCGCCAGCAGCCAAGACAGGGGGATGAATTCACCCCTCCACTTT. Translation gives CASSQDRGMNSPLHF.

This chain's CDR3 is CASSIRGDNSPLHF. The CDR3 DNA sequence: TGTGCCAGCAGCATCAGGGGGGATAATTCACCCCTCCACTTT. J is TRBJ1-6 and V is TRBV6-4; 7 positions agree with TRBD1. The V segment lost 6 bases and the J segment 5 bases; nucleotides outside the gene matches: 4. Germline CDR1 reads MRHNA; CDR2 reads SNTAGT. The CDR3 is 14 residues long.

In this sample, this clone turned up once. This chain connects TRBV18 to TRBJ2-7; D gene ambiguous. The germline V gene has CDR1 KGHSH and CDR2 LQKENI. The V and J ends lost 4 bases and 5 bases respectively, with 9 bases between them. The CDR3 runs to 12 residues. The CDR3 loop is CASSLYQNEQYF. The CDR3, as DNA: TGTGCCAGCTCACTATACCAGAACGAGCAGTACTTC.

The chain carries TRBV6-2 or TRBV6-3 and TRBJ2-7, with TRBD1 matching 7 bases. The V and J ends lost 1 base and 5 bases, in that order; junction bases with no gene match: 8. The CDR3 loop spans 15 amino acids. The germline gives CDR1 MNHEY, CDR2 SVGEGT. The CDR3 sequence is CASSYLSGGVDEQYF. The DNA of the CDR3 is TGTGCCAGCAGTTACTTATCAGGGGGAGTCGACGAGCAGTACTTC.